This TCR beta chain was found in a study of shared clonotypes between healthy human individuals. Looked up from germline, CDR1 is SGHRS and CDR2 is YFSETQ. The CDR3 length is 15 residues. V lost 2 bases and J lost 7; bases outside the gene matches: 8. Repertoires were generated with immunoSEQ multiplex PCR, while TCRdb's copy carries only in-frame clones and drops some. The table has approximately 1,500,000 clones, around 98% seen once. Negatively enriched CD4+ T cells were divided by CD45RA into naive and memory. This clone appeared a single time. Material: naive CD4+ T cells sorted from blood. Subset reported: CD45RA+ positively selected. The V gene is TRBV5-1, the J gene TRBJ2-2, with 7 nucleotides matching TRBD1. The receptor was isolated from a young man in good health. As DNA, the CDR3 is TGCGCCAGCAGCTTCGGCAGGGGGTTTATCGGGGAGCTGTTTTTT. Amino acid sequence: CASSFGRGFIGELFF.